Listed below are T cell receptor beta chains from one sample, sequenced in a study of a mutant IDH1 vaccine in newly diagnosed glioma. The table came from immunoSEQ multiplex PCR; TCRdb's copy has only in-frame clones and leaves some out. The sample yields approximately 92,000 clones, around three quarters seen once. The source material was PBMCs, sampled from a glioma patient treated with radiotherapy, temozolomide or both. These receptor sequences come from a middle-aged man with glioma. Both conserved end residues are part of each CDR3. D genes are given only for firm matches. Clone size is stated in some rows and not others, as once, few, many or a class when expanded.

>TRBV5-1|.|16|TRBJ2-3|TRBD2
CASRYGSGGVTDTQYF
TGCGCCAGCAGATACGGAAGCGGGGGGGTCACAGATACGCAGTATTTT
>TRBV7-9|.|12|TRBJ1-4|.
CASSPLLEKLFF
TGTGCCAGCAGCCCGCTCTTGGAAAAACTGTTTTTT
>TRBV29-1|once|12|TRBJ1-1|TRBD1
CSVWTGGTEAFF
TGCAGCGTTTGGACAGGGGGCACTGAAGCTTTCTTT
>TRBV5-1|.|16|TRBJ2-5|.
CASSGGGGKPRETQYF
TGCGCCAGCAGCGGGGGAGGGGGCAAGCCGCGGGAGACCCAGTACTTC
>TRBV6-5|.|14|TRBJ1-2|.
CASSYVRANYGYTF
TGTGCCAGCAGTTACGTTCGCGCGAACTATGGCTACACCTTC
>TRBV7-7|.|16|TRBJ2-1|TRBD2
CASSLEVAGGHSEQFF
TGTGCTAGCAGCTTAGAGGTAGCGGGAGGCCACTCCGAGCAGTTCTTC
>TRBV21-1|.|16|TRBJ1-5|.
CASSKRGQGRGQPQHF
TGTGCCAGCAGCAAAAGGGGACAGGGGAGAGGACAGCCCCAGCATTTT
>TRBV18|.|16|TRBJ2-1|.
CASSPRFSGQHNEQFF
TGTGCCAGCTCACCAAGGTTCTCTGGACAGCACAATGAGCAGTTCTTC
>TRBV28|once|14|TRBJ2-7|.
CASSPPLPTYEQYF
TGTGCCAGCAGTCCCCCCCTTCCTACCTACGAGCAGTACTTC
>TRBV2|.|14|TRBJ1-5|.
CASSVERGNQPQHF
TGTGCCAGCAGTGTTGAGAGGGGCAATCAGCCCCAGCATTTT
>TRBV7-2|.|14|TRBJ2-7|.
CASSISTVTYEQYF
TGTGCCAGCAGCATTTCGACAGTTACCTACGAGCAGTACTTC
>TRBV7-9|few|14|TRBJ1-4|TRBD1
CASSLDRGGEKLFF
TGTGCCAGCAGCTTAGACAGGGGAGGAGAAAAACTGTTTTTT
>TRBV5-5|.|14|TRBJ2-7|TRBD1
CASSFAGGSYEQYF
TGTGCCAGCAGCTTCGCAGGGGGCTCGTACGAGCAGTACTTC
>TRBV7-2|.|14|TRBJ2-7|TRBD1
CASSTTTGEVEQYF
TGTGCCAGCAGCACAACGACAGGGGAAGTAGAGCAGTACTTC
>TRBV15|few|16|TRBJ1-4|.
CATSRDPRVANEKLFF
TGTGCCACCAGCAGAGATCCCAGGGTGGCTAATGAAAAACTGTTTTTT
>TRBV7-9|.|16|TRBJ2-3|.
CASSPRQGYSTDTQYF
TGTGCCAGCAGCCCCCGGCAGGGGTATTCCACAGATACGCAGTATTTT
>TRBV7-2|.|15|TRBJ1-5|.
CASRPAGGVGQPQHF
TGTGCCAGCAGACCGGCGGGGGGCGTCGGTCAGCCCCAGCATTTT
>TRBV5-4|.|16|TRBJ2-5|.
CASRRGLAEYQETQYF
TGTGCCAGCAGGAGGGGGTTAGCGGAATATCAAGAGACCCAGTACTTC
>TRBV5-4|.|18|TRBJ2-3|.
CASSPGLPSGSLGNTQYF
TGTGCCAGCAGCCCCGGACTGCCAAGCGGGTCCCTGGGAAATACGCAGTATTTT
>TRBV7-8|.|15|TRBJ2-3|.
CASSLGGFGTDTQYF
TGTGCCAGCAGCTTAGGGGGGTTTGGCACAGATACGCAGTATTTT
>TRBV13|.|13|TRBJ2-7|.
CASSLGASYEQYF
TGTGCCAGCAGCTTAGGCGCCAGTTACGAGCAGTACTTC
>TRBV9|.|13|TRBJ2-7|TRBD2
CASNRGGAGEQYF
TGTGCCAGCAACCGCGGGGGGGCTGGCGAGCAGTACTTC
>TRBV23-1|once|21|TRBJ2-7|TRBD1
CASSQYPGQGRPVARSYEQYF
TGCGCCAGCAGTCAATACCCGGGACAGGGGCGACCAGTAGCGAGATCCTACGAGCAGTACTTC
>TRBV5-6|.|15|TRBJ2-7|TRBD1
CASRGWGTGANEQYF
TGTGCCAGCAGGGGCTGGGGGACAGGGGCCAACGAGCAGTACTTC
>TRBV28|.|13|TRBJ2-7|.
CATQTATGYEQYF
TGTGCCACTCAGACAGCCACGGGATACGAGCAGTACTTC
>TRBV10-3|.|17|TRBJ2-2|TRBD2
CAIRGDGTSAYTGELFF
TGTGCCATCAGGGGTGACGGAACTAGCGCGTACACCGGGGAGCTGTTTTTT
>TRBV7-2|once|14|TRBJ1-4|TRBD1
CASSEDRDVEKLFF
TGTGCCAGCAGCGAGGACAGGGATGTTGAAAAACTGTTTTTT
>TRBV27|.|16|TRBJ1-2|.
CASSFPGRDSNYGYTF
TGTGCCAGCAGCTTCCCCGGGCGGGACTCTAACTATGGCTACACCTTC
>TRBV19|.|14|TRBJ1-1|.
CASSTPGLNTEAFF
TGTGCCAGTAGTACCCCTGGGCTAAACACTGAAGCTTTCTTT
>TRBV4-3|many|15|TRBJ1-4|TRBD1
CASSQGDRDSEKLFF
TGCGCCAGCAGCCAGGGGGACAGGGATAGTGAAAAACTGTTTTTT
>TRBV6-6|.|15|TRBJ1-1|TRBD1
CASSRDRTADTEAFF
TGTGCCAGCAGTCGGGACAGGACGGCGGACACTGAAGCTTTCTTT
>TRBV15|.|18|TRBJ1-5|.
CATSRTYPRDGSNQPQHF
TGTGCCACCAGCAGAACCTATCCCCGGGACGGAAGCAATCAGCCCCAGCATTTT
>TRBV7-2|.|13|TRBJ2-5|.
CASSFGTRETQYF
TGTGCCAGCAGCTTCGGGACGCGGGAGACCCAGTACTTC
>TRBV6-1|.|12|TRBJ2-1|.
CASSSLHNEQFF
TGTGCCAGCAGTTCCCTACACAATGAGCAGTTCTTC
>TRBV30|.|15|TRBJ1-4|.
CAWSFSDRGQEKLFF
TGTGCCTGGAGTTTCAGTGACCGGGGCCAGGAAAAACTGTTTTTT
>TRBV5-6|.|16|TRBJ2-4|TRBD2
CASSLGLAGGLDIQYF
TGTGCCAGCAGCTTGGGACTAGCGGGAGGTCTCGACATTCAGTACTTC
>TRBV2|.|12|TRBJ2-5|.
CASSGQTGAQYF
TGTGCCAGCAGTGGTCAGACCGGGGCCCAGTACTTC
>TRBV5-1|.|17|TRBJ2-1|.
CASSLAGPAPRGNEQFF
TGCGCCAGCAGCTTGGCCGGGCCAGCTCCCCGGGGAAATGAGCAGTTCTTC
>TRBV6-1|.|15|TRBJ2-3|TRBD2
CASSEASLAGNTQYF
TGTGCCAGCAGTGAAGCTTCACTAGCGGGGAATACGCAGTATTTT
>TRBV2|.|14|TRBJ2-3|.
CASSENGLGDTQYF
TGTGCCAGCAGTGAAAATGGTTTGGGAGATACGCAGTATTTT
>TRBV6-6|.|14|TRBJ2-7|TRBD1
CASSYSTGAHEQYF
TGTGCCAGCAGTTACTCAACAGGGGCCCACGAGCAGTACTTC